A single sample gave rise to the 8 T cell receptor beta chains below, sequenced in a study of post-analysis software for immune sequencing data. Findings of the study overall: When patients were compared with controls, a handful of TRBV segments were more frequent, TRBV5-6, TRBV5-1 and TRBV20-1 among them.

No antigen is known for these receptors. The TCR beta cDNA libraries contained unique molecular identifiers. TCRdb analysed the PCR reads with MiXCR anew, one entry per CDR3 protein. The repertoire holds 700,000 to 800,000 distinct CDR3 sequences, around 27% seen once, with 0.56% in the top ten. Sequencing was performed on blood. Every receptor here comes from a girl aged 5-17 years with multiple sclerosis.

The sample holds a few counts of this clonotype. The chain couples TRBV3-1 to TRBJ2-3; D remains ambiguous. The CDR3 covers 16 residues. The V end lost 0 bases, the J end lost 6 bases, and 16 bases lay between the germline ends. Germline assignment: CDR1 LGHDT and CDR2 YNNKEL (reference sequence). The CDR3 region has the DNA TGTGCCAGCAGCCAAGATCAAACTTTCAACCGGGATACGCAGTATTTT. It yields the protein CASSQDQTFNRDTQYF.

Points on this clonotype: Given a much more abundant clone one base away, this may be a read error. The chain has TRBV18 and TRBJ2-5; TRBD1 aligns across 7 bases. Germline CDR1 reads KGHSH; CDR2 reads LQKENI. The CDR3 consists of 14 residues. The CDR3 sequence is CAGSQRTGQETQYF. CDR3 coding DNA: TGTGCCGGCTCACAACGGACAGGTCAAGAGACCCAGTACTTC.

This clonotype was picked up one time. This rearrangement joins TRBV2 to TRBJ1-1, with 7 bases identical to TRBD1. The CDR3 spans 14 residues. Germline V gene sequence: CDR1 SNHLY, CDR2 FYNNEI. After removal of 5 bases from V and 4 bases from J, the junction contained 7 bases not matched to a gene. As DNA, the CDR3 is TGTGCCAGCAGTCTAGGGGGCCGGTTCACTGAAGCTTTCTTT. This translates into CASSLGGRFTEAFF.

The V gene is TRBV4-1, the J gene TRBJ2-1; 8 nucleotides agree with TRBD2. This CDR3 has 16 residues. With 1 base clipped from V and 4 bases from J, the junction kept 6 bases outside the gene matches. Germline V CDR1 and CDR2: MGHRA, YSYEKL. The CDR3 is CASSQAAGAKYNEQFF. CDR3 coding DNA: TGCGCCAGCAGCCAAGCAGCGGGGGCGAAGTACAATGAGCAGTTCTTC.

Of note for this clonotype: Mismatch with germline at one junction end may stem from a read error. V is TRBV4-3 and J is TRBJ2-6, with D unresolved. The V gene's germline CDR1 is LGHNA and CDR2 YSLEER. This CDR3 is built from 13 residues. CDR3 loop: CTSSQDGANVLTF. The CDR3 coding sequence is TGCACCAGCAGCCAAGACGGGGCCAACGTCCTGACTTTC.

V gene TRBV29-1 combines with J gene TRBJ2-1; D may match TRBD1 or TRBD2 (6 bases each). Germline CDR1 SQVTM, CDR2 ANQGSEA. V was pared by 2 bases and J by 3 bases, with 17 bases between. This CDR3 spans 16 amino acids. The CDR3 here is CSVERGAGLIYNEQFF. DNA of the CDR3: TGCAGCGTTGAAAGGGGGGCAGGCCTGATCTACAATGAGCAGTTCTTC.

The chain has TRBV6-6 and TRBJ1-5, with 7 bases aligning to TRBD1. V lost 5 bases and J lost 7; bases outside the gene matches: 8. The CDR3 loop spans 14 amino acids. Per germline, CDR1 MNHNY and CDR2 SVGAGI (reference sequence). CDR3 residues: CASSTDRARQPQHF. In nucleotides, the CDR3 is TGTGCCAGCAGTACAGACAGGGCACGGCAGCCCCAGCATTTT.

The chain is built from TRBV3-1 and TRBJ2-7; possibly TRBD1 for D (6 bases). Trimming left V 3 bases short and J 5 bases short, with 11 bases between. The CDR3 is made up of 13 amino acids. Per germline, CDR1 LGHDT and CDR2 YNNKEL (reference sequence). The CDR3 bases are TGTGCCAGCAGCCAGGACAGAGCACACGAGCAGTACTTC. Translation gives CASSQDRAHEQYF.